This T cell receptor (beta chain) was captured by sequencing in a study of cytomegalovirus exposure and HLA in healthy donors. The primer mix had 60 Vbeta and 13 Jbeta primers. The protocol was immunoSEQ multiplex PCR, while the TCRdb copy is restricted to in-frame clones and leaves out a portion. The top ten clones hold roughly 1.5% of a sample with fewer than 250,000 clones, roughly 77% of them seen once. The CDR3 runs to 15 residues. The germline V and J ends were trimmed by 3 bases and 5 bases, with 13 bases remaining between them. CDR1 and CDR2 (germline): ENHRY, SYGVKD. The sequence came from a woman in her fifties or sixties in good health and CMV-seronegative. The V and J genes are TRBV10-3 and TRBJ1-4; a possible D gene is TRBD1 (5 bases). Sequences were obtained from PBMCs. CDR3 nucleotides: TGTGCCATCAGTGACTACGGGGGGAGGAATGAAAAACTGTTTTTT. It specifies CAISDYGGRNEKLFF.